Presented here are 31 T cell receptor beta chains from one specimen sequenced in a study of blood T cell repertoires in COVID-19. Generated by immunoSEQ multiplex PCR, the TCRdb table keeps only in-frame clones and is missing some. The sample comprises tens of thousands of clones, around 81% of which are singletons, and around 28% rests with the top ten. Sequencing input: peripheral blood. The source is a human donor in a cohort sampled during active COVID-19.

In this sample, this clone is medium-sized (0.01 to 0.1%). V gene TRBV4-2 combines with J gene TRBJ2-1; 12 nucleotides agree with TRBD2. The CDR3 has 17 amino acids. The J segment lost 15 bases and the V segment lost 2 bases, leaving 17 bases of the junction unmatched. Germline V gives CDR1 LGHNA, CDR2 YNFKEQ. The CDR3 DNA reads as TGTGCCAGCAGCCAACCGACACTAGCGGGGGGCCGTCACGGGAGGTTCTTC. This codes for CASSQPTLAGGRHGRFF.

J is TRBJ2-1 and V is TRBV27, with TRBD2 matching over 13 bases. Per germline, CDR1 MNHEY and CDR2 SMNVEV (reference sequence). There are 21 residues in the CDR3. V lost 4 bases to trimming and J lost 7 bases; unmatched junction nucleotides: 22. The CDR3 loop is CASSSQGVGQGWTSGGNEQFF. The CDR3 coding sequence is TGTGCCAGCAGTTCGCAGGGGGTGGGACAGGGGTGGACTAGCGGGGGTAATGAGCAGTTCTTC.

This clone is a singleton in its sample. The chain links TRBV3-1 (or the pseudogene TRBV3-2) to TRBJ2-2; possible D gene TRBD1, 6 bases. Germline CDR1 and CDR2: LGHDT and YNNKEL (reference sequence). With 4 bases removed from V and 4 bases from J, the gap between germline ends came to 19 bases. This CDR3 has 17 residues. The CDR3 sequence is CASSLGQYIRGTGELFF. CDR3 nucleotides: TGTGCCAGCAGCCTTGGACAGTATATAAGGGGCACCGGGGAGCTGTTTTTT.

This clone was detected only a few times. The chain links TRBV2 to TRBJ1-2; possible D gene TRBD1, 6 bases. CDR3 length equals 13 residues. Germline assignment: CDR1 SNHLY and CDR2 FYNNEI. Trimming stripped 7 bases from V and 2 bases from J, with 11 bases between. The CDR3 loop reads CASKGGRNYGYTF. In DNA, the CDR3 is TGTGCCAGCAAAGGGGGTAGGAACTATGGCTACACCTTC.

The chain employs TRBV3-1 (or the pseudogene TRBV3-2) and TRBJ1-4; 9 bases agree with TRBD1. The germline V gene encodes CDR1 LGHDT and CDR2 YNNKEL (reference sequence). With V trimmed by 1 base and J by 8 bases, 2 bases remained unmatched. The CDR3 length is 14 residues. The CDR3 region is CASSQAGTGEKLFF. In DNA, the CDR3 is TGTGCCAGCAGCCAAGCTGGGACAGGGGAAAAACTGTTTTTT.

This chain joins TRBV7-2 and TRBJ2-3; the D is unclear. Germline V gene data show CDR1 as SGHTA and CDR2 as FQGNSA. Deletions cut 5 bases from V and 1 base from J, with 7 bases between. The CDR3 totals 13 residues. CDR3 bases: TGTGCCAGCAGCCCCCAGGGCACAGATACGCAGTATTTT. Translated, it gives CASSPQGTDTQYF.

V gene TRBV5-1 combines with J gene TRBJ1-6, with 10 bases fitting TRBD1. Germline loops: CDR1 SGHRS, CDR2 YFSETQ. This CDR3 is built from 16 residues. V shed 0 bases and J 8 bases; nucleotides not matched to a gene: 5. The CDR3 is CASSLGTGTGDSPLHF. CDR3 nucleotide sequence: TGCGCCAGCAGCTTGGGGACCGGGACAGGGGATTCACCCCTCCACTTT.

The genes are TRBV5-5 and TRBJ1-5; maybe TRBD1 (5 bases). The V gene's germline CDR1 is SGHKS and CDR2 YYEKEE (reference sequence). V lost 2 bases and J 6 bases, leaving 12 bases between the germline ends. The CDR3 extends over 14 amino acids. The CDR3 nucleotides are TGTGCCAGCAGCTTCCGGGGGTCGAGTCAGCCCCAGCATTTT. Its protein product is CASSFRGSSQPQHF.

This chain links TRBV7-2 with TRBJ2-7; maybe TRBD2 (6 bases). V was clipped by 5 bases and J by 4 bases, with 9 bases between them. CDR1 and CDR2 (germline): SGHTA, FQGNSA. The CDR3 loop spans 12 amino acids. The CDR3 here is CASSKLAYEQYF. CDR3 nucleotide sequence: TGTGCCAGCAGCAAACTAGCTTACGAGCAGTACTTC. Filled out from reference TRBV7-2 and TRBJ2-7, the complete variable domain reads GAGVSQSPSNKVTEKGKDVELRCDPISGHTALYWYRQSLGQGLEFLIYFQGNSAPDKSGLPSDRFSAERTGGSVSTLTIQRTQQEDSAVYLCASSKLAYEQYFGPGTRLTVT.

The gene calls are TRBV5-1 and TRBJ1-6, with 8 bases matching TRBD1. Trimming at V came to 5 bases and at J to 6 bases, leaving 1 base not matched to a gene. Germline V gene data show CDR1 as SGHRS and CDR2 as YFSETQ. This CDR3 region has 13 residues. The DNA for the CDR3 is TGCGCCAGCAGGCAGGGGGCTAATTCACCCCTCCACTTT. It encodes CASRQGANSPLHF.

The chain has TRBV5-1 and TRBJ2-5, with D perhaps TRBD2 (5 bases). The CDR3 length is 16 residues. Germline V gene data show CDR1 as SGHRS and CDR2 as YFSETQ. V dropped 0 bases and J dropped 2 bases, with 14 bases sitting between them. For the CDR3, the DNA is TGCGCCAGCAGCTTGGTTCTGGGTGGACTTCAAGAGACCCAGTACTTC. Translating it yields CASSLVLGGLQETQYF.

The CDR3 region is CASSGALLDRHQAEGEQFF. Written as DNA, the CDR3 is TGTGCCAGCAGCGGGGCCCTTTTGGATAGGCACCAGGCCGAGGGTGAGCAGTTCTTC. This rearrangement joins TRBV7-9 to TRBJ2-1; possibly TRBD1 or TRBD2 for D (5 bases each). The ends were cut back, 5 bases at V and 9 bases at J, with 32 bases in the middle. CDR3 size: 19 residues. The germline V gene has CDR1 SEHNR and CDR2 FQNEAQ (reference sequence).

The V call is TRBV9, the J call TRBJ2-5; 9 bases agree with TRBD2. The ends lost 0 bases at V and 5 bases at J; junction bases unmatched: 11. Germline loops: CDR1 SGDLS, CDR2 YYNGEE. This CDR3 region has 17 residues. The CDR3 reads CASSVAIAGATGETQYF. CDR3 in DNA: TGTGCCAGCAGCGTAGCTATAGCGGGGGCGACCGGGGAGACCCAGTACTTC. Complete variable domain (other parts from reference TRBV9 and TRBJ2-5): DSGVTQTPKHLITATGQRVTLRCSPRSGDLSVYWYQQSLDQGLQFLIQYYNGEERAKGNILERFSAQQFPDLHSELNLSSLELGDSALYFCASSVAIAGATGETQYFGPGTRLLVL.

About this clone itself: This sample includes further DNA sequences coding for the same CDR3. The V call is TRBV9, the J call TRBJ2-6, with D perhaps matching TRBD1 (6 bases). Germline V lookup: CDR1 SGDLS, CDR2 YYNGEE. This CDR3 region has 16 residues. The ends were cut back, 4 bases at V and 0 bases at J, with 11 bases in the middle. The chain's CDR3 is CASSSDRSSGANVLTF. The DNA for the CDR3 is TGTGCCAGCAGCAGTGACAGGAGCTCTGGGGCCAACGTCCTGACTTTC.

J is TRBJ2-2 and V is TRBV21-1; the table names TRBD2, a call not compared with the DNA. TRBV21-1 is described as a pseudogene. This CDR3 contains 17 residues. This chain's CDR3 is CASSPRGGRLDTGELFF. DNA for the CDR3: TGTGCCAGCAGCCCGCGGGGGGGAAGGCTGGACACCGGGGAGCTGTTTTTT.

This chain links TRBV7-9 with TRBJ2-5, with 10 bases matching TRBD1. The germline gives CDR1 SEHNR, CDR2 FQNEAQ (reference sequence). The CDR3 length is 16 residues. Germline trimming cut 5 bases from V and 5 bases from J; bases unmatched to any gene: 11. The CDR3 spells CASSGRQGASRETQYF. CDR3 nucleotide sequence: TGTGCCAGCAGCGGACGACAGGGGGCAAGCCGGGAGACCCAGTACTTC.

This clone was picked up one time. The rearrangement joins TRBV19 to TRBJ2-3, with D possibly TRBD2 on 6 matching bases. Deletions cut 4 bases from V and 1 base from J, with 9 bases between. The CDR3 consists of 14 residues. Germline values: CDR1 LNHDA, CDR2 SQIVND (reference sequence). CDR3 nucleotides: TGTGCCAGTAGTAGGTGGGGGGGCACAGATACGCAGTATTTT. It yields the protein CASSRWGGTDTQYF.

The CDR3 protein is CASSEGVNQYF. As DNA, the CDR3 is TGTGCCAGCAGCGAGGGAGTTAACCAGTACTTC. The chain links TRBV9 to TRBJ2-5; tentatively, D is TRBD2 (5 bases). The V end was cut by 3 bases, the J end by 10 bases, with 10 bases between. There are 11 residues in the CDR3. Germline V gene sequence: CDR1 SGDLS, CDR2 YYNGEE.

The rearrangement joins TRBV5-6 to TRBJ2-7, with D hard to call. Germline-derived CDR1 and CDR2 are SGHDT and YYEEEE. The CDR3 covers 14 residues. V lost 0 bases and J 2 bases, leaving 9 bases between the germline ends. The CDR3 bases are TGTGCCAGCAGCTTGGCCCCTCTAACCTACGAGCAGTACTTC. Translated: CASSLAPLTYEQYF.

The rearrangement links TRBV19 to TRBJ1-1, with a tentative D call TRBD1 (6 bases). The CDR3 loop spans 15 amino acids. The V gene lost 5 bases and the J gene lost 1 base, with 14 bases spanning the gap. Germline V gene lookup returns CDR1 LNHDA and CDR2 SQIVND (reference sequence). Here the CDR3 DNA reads TGTGCCAGTAGTCCTTACAGGGTTGCGAACACTGAAGCTTTCTTT. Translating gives CASSPYRVANTEAFF.

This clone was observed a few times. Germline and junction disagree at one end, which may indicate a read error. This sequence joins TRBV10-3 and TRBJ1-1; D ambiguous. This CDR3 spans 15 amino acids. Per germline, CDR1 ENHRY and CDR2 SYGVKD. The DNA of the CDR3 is TGTGCCATCAGTGACACCCGAGCCACGAACTCTGAAGCTTTCTTT. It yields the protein CAISDTRATNSEAFF.

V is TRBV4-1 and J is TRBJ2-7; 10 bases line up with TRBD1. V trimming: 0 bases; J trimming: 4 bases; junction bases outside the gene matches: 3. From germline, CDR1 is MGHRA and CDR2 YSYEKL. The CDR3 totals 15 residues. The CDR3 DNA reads TGCGCCAGCAGCCAAGATCCGGGACAGGGGTACGAGCAGTACTTC. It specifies CASSQDPGQGYEQYF.

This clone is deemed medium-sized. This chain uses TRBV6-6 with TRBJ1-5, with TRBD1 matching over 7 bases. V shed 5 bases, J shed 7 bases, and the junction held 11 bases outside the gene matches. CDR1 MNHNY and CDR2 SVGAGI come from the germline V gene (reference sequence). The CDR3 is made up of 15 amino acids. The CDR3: CASSDSRGPWQPQHF. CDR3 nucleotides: TGTGCCAGCAGTGACAGTAGGGGGCCCTGGCAGCCCCAGCATTTT.

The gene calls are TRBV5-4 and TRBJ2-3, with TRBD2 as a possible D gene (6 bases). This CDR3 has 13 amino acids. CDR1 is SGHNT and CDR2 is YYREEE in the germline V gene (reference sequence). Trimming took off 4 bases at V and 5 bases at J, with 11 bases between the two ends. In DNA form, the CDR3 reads TGTGCCAGCAGCGTAGCGGCCGGAGATACGCAGTATTTT. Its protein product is CASSVAAGDTQYF.

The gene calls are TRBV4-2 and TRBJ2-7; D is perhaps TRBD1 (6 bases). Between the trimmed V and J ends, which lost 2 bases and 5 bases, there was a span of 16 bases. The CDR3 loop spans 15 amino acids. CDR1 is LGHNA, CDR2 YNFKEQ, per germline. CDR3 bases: TGTGCCAGCAGCCAACGATCGGCAGGGGACAACGAGCAGTACTTC. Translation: CASSQRSAGDNEQYF.

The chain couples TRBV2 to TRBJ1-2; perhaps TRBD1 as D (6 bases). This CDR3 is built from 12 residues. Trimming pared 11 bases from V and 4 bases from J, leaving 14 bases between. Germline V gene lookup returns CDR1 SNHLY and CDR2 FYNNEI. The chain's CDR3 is CAGRGGGYGYTF. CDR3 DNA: TGTGCCGGTAGGGGGGGAGGCTATGGCTACACCTTC.

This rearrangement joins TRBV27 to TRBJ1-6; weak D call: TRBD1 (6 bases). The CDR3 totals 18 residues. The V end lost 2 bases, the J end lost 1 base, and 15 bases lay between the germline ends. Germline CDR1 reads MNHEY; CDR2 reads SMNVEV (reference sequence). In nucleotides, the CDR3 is TGTGCCAGCAGTTTAAATCTGGGGGGGCCATCCTATAATTCACCCCTCCACTTT. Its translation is CASSLNLGGPSYNSPLHF.

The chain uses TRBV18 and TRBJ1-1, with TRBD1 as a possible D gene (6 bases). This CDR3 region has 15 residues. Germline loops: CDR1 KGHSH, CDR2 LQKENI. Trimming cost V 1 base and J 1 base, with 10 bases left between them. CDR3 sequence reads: CASSPRQVGNTEAFF. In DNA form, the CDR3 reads TGTGCCAGCTCACCACGACAGGTTGGGAACACTGAAGCTTTCTTT. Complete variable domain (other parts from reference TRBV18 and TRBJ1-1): NAGVMQNPRHLVRRRGQEARLRCSPMKGHSHVYWYRQLPEEGLKFMVYLQKENIIDESGMPKERFSAEFPKEGPSILRIQQVVRGDSAAYFCASSPRQVGNTEAFFGQGTRLTVV.

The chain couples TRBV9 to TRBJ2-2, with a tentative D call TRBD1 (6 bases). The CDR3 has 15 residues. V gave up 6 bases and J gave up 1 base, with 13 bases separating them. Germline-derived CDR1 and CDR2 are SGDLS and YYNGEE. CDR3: CASTVGHLNTGELFF. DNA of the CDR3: TGTGCCAGCACCGTGGGACACTTGAACACCGGGGAGCTGTTTTTT. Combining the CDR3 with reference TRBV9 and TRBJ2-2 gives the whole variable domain DSGVTQTPKHLITATGQRVTLRCSPRSGDLSVYWYQQSLDQGLQFLIQYYNGEERAKGNILERFSAQQFPDLHSELNLSSLELGDSALYFCASTVGHLNTGELFFGEGSRLTVL.

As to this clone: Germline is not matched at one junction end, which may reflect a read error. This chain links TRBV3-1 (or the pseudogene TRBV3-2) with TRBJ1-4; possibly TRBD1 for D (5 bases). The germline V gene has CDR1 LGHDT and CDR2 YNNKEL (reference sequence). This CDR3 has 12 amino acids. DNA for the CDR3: TGTGCCAGCACCCCGGGAGAAGGACATAACAATTTT. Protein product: CASTPGEGHNNF.

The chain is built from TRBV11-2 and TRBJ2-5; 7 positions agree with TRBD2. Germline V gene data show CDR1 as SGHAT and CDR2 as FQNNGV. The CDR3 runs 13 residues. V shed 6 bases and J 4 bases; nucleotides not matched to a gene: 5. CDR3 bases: TGTGCCAGCAGTTATTGGGGGGGAGAGACCCAGTACTTC. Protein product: CASSYWGGETQYF.